Presented here are 30 T cell receptor beta chains from one specimen sequenced in a study of cytomegalovirus exposure and HLA in healthy donors. 13 Jbeta primers and 60 Vbeta primers were used for the PCR. TCRdb's copy holds only in-frame clones and misses some; the assay was immunoSEQ multiplex PCR. The table includes approximately 160,000 clones, just under 80% detected once. The specimen sequenced was PBMCs. The receptors originated from a woman aged 45-60 years in good health and CMV-seropositive.

The rearrangement links TRBV5-6 to TRBJ2-7; the match to TRBD1 covers 8 bases. Germline CDR1 reads SGHDT; CDR2 reads YYEEEE. The CDR3 covers 13 residues. J gave up 2 bases and V 7 bases, and 5 bases lay outside the gene matches. In DNA form, the CDR3 reads TGTGCCAGCGGGCGACAGGGGACCTACGAGCAGTACTTC. Translation gives CASGRQGTYEQYF.

V gene TRBV9 combines with J gene TRBJ1-4; D gene unclear. The V end lost 0 bases, the J end lost 0 bases, and 6 bases lay between the germline ends. The germline gives CDR1 SGDLS, CDR2 YYNGEE. The length of the CDR3 is 15 residues. CDR3 sequence: CASSVVGSTNEKLFF. The CDR3 region has the DNA TGTGCCAGCAGCGTAGTGGGCTCAACTAATGAAAAACTGTTTTTT. Combining the CDR3 with reference TRBV9 and TRBJ1-4 gives the whole variable domain DSGVTQTPKHLITATGQRVTLRCSPRSGDLSVYWYQQSLDQGLQFLIQYYNGEERAKGNILERFSAQQFPDLHSELNLSSLELGDSALYFCASSVVGSTNEKLFFGSGTQLSVL.

This clone was found once. The V gene is TRBV5-8, the J gene TRBJ1-5; TRBD1 matches 12 bases. The germline CDR1 and CDR2 sequences are SGHTS and YDEGEE. CDR3 length: 16 residues. V dropped 4 bases and J dropped 3; count of bases not matched to a gene: 5. The CDR3 sequence: CASSRDRGRDNQPQHF. In DNA, the CDR3 is TGTGCCAGCAGCAGGGACAGGGGGCGAGACAATCAGCCCCAGCATTTT. Full variable domain (outside the CDR3, taken from reference TRBV5-8 and TRBJ1-5): EAGVTQSPTHLIKTRGQQATLRCSPISGHTSVYWYQQALGLGLQFLLWYDEGEERNRGNFPPRFSGRQFPNYSSELNVNALELEDSALYLCASSRDRGRDNQPQHFGDGTRLSIL.

This clone was counted only a few times. V and J are TRBV5-4 and TRBJ1-6; maybe TRBD1 (5 bases). The V and J ends lost 5 bases and 13 bases respectively, with 16 bases between them. Germline CDR1 and CDR2: SGHNT and YYREEE (reference sequence). This CDR3 is 13 amino acids long. The CDR3 DNA reads as TGTGCCAGCAGGATGGAGGGGTTTAAGCCCCTCCACTTT. Amino acids: CASRMEGFKPLHF. Using reference TRBV5-4 and TRBJ1-6 for the parts outside the CDR3, the full variable domain is ETGVTQSPTHLIKTRGQQVTLRCSSQSGHNTVSWYQQALGQGPQFIFQYYREEENGRGNFPPRFSGLQFPNYSSELNVNALELDDSALYLCASRMEGFKPLHFGNGTRLTVT.

J is TRBJ2-7 and V is TRBV30, with 9 nucleotides matching TRBD1. CDR3 length equals 15 residues. Germline CDR1 is GTSNPN and CDR2 is SVGIG (reference sequence). V dropped 4 bases and J dropped 2; count of bases not matched to a gene: 9. CDR3 bases: TGTGCCTGGACCTCGGGACAGGGAATAACCTACGAGCAGTACTTC. Protein product: CAWTSGQGITYEQYF. Drawing the rest from reference TRBV30 and TRBJ2-7, the complete variable domain is SQTIHQWPATLVQPVGSPLSLECTVEGTSNPNLYWYRQAAGRGLQLLFYSVGIGQISSEVPQNLSASRPQDRQFILSSKKLLLSDSGFYLCAWTSGQGITYEQYFGPGTRLTVT.

J is TRBJ1-1 and V is TRBV7-9, with D unclear. V was cut by 2 bases and J by 3 bases, with 7 bases left in between. The germline CDR1 and CDR2 sequences are SEHNR and FQNEAQ (reference sequence). This CDR3 comprises 13 residues. The CDR3 bases are TGTGCCAGCAGCTTAAGCGGTTACACTGAAGCTTTCTTT. It codes for CASSLSGYTEAFF.

The table lists this clone with a few counts. The chain couples TRBV6-1 to TRBJ2-1; unclear D gene. Trimming pared 6 bases from V and 7 bases from J, leaving 4 bases between. The V gene's germline CDR1 is MNHNS and CDR2 SASEGT. This CDR3 has 10 residues. The CDR3 nucleotides are TGTGCCAGCAGCTATAATGAGCAGTTCTTC. Protein sequence: CASSYNEQFF.

The chain couples TRBV6-1 to TRBJ2-1, with TRBD1 matching 10 bases. Germline CDR1 is MNHNS and CDR2 is SASEGT. The V gene end was trimmed by 4 bases and the J gene end by 4 bases; junction bases not matched to a gene: 7. The CDR3 runs 16 residues. This CDR3 reads CASSGGQGGPYNEQFF. The CDR3 nucleotides are TGTGCCAGCAGTGGAGGACAGGGGGGACCATACAATGAGCAGTTCTTC.

V usage is TRBV5-1 and J usage is TRBJ2-7; weak D call: TRBD1 (5 bases). The germline gives CDR1 SGHRS, CDR2 YFSETQ. The CDR3 sequence is 13 residues long. Trimming cost V 4 bases and J 3 bases, with 11 bases left between them. CDR3 bases: TGCGCCAGCAGCCCTGGACACAACTACGAGCAGTACTTC. Translating it yields CASSPGHNYEQYF.

The J gene is TRBJ1-1, the V gene TRBV16; D remains unclear. CDR3 length: 13 amino acids. In germline, CDR1 is KGHSY, CDR2 FQNENV. V was cut by 2 bases and J by 1 base, with 5 bases left in between. This chain's CDR3 is CASSQLGNTEAFF. CDR3 coding DNA: TGTGCCAGCAGCCAACTAGGGAACACTGAAGCTTTCTTT.

The V gene is TRBV5-1, the J gene TRBJ1-3, with 7 bases aligning to TRBD1. Germline assignment: CDR1 SGHRS and CDR2 YFSETQ. V lost 5 bases, J lost 4 bases, and 6 bases stayed unmatched. The CDR3 is made up of 14 amino acids. The CDR3 here is CASSPDREGNTIYF. The CDR3 DNA reads as TGCGCCAGCAGTCCCGACAGGGAGGGAAACACCATATATTTT. Supplemented by reference TRBV5-1 and TRBJ1-3, the full variable domain reads KAGVTQTPRYLIKTRGQQVTLSCSPISGHRSVSWYQQTPGQGLQFLFEYFSETQRNKGNFPGRFSGRQFSNSRSEMNVSTLELGDSALYLCASSPDREGNTIYFGEGSWLTVV.

The genes are TRBV30 and TRBJ2-3, with TRBD2 as a possible D gene (5 bases). The germline V and J ends were trimmed by 1 base and 2 bases, with 7 bases remaining between them. Germline V gene lookup returns CDR1 GTSNPN and CDR2 SVGIG (reference sequence). There are 13 residues in the CDR3. The CDR3, as DNA: TGTGCCTGGAGTGCCGGGGACACAGATACGCAGTATTTT. This gives the protein CAWSAGDTDTQYF. Supplemented by reference TRBV30 and TRBJ2-3, the full variable domain reads SQTIHQWPATLVQPVGSPLSLECTVEGTSNPNLYWYRQAAGRGLQLLFYSVGIGQISSEVPQNLSASRPQDRQFILSSKKLLLSDSGFYLCAWSAGDTDTQYFGPGTRLTVL.

The chain joins TRBV5-8 to TRBJ2-3; tentatively, D is TRBD2 (7 bases). The CDR3 runs to 17 residues. Germline V gives CDR1 SGHTS, CDR2 YDEGEE. Trimming removed 4 bases from V and 2 bases from J, with 20 bases in between. CDR3 protein: CASSLGAAGEVTDTQYF. The CDR3 nucleotides read TGTGCCAGCAGCCTGGGGGCGGCGGGGGAGGTCACAGATACGCAGTATTTT.

The CDR3 DNA reads TGTGCCAGCAGCCTAACAGGGGCCCCCCGTGGCTACACCTTC. It encodes CASSLTGAPRGYTF. The chain employs TRBV6-1 and TRBJ1-2; 7 bases map to TRBD1. The V segment lost 6 bases and the J segment 7 bases; nucleotides outside the gene matches: 11. Germline values: CDR1 MNHNS, CDR2 SASEGT. The CDR3 extends over 14 amino acids.

The chain carries TRBV5-8 and TRBJ2-3; D is possibly TRBD1 (5 bases). CDR3 length: 14 amino acids. CDR1 and CDR2 (germline): SGHTS, YDEGEE. The ends were cut back, 6 bases at V and 2 bases at J, with 13 bases in the middle. CDR3 nucleotide sequence: TGTGCCAGCAACGAAGGACACCTCACAGATACGCAGTATTTT. Translated: CASNEGHLTDTQYF.

This clone was seen only once. V and J are TRBV4-2 and TRBJ1-5; tentative D call: TRBD1 (5 bases). CDR3 length: 14 residues. Germline V CDR1 and CDR2: LGHNA, YNFKEQ. V was pared by 0 bases and J by 3 bases, with 6 bases between. The DNA for the CDR3 is TGTGCCAGCAGCCAAGACAGGGCCAATCAGCCCCAGCATTTT. It yields the protein CASSQDRANQPQHF.

CDR3 nucleotide sequence: TGTGCCAGCAGCCTCCCGGGACAGGGCTCCTACGAGCAGTACTTC. As protein: CASSLPGQGSYEQYF. The chain links TRBV5-8 to TRBJ2-7; 9 bases align to TRBD1. From germline, CDR1 is SGHTS and CDR2 YDEGEE. The CDR3 totals 15 residues. V lost 4 bases and J lost 0; bases outside the gene matches: 5.

The chain combines TRBV9 with TRBJ1-2, with 8 bases identical to TRBD1. The CDR3 runs 14 residues. V lost 3 bases to trimming and J lost 8 bases; unmatched junction nucleotides: 9. Germline lookup yields CDR1 SGDLS and CDR2 YYNGEE. The DNA of the CDR3 is TGTGCCAGCAGCGCTGGACAGGGTGTCGGGGGCTACACCTTC. Translation: CASSAGQGVGGYTF.

The rearrangement uses TRBV25-1 and TRBJ1-1, with a weak D call TRBD1 (6 bases). The CDR3 sequence is 13 residues long. Trimming stripped 6 bases from V and 8 bases from J, with 16 bases between. CDR1 and CDR2 (germline): MGHDK, SYGVNS. The CDR3 sequence is CASRRSQGSEAFF. As DNA, the CDR3 is TGTGCCAGCAGGCGATCACAGGGTTCCGAAGCTTTCTTT.

The chain uses TRBV6-1 and TRBJ2-7; 11 positions match TRBD2. Germline lookup yields CDR1 MNHNS and CDR2 SASEGT. This CDR3 is 14 amino acids long. V trimming: 4 bases; J trimming: 2 bases; junction bases outside the gene matches: 1. The CDR3 protein is CASSVLAGAYEQYF. For the CDR3, the DNA is TGTGCCAGCAGTGTACTAGCGGGGGCCTACGAGCAGTACTTC.

This clone has only one observation. This chain connects TRBV15 to TRBJ1-2; TRBD1 matches 8 bases. The CDR3 has 13 amino acids. The V and J ends lost 6 bases and 8 bases, in that order; junction bases with no gene match: 8. Germline V gene lookup returns CDR1 LNHNV and CDR2 YYDKDF (reference sequence). The CDR3 sequence is CATRGTGSLGYTF. DNA for the CDR3: TGTGCCACCAGAGGGACAGGATCTCTCGGCTACACCTTC.

The chain has TRBV21-1 and TRBJ2-4; the D segment call TRBD1 is taken from the table without a DNA check. TRBV21-1 corresponds to a pseudogene. This CDR3 region has 16 residues. In DNA form, the CDR3 reads TGTGCCCCACGACCAGGGACAGGGTATACCAAAAACATTCAGTACTTC. Translating gives CAPRPGTGYTKNIQYF.

This chain joins TRBV6-9 and TRBJ2-3; 9 nucleotides match TRBD2. Per germline, CDR1 MNHGY and CDR2 SVAAGI. V dropped 5 bases and J dropped 1; count of bases not matched to a gene: 7. This CDR3 spans 16 amino acids. The CDR3 region has the DNA TGTGCCAGCAGTAAAATGACTAGCGGCCGCACAGATACGCAGTATTTT. It is translated as CASSKMTSGRTDTQYF.

This chain connects TRBV6-6 to TRBJ1-5; 7 bases are shared with TRBD1. CDR3 length equals 16 residues. The V segment lost 0 bases and the J segment 1 base; nucleotides outside the gene matches: 3. The germline gives CDR1 MNHNY, CDR2 SVGAGI (reference sequence). CDR3 coding DNA: TGTGCCAGCAGTTACTCGACAGGGAGGAGCAATCAGCCCCAGCATTTT. Its protein product is CASSYSTGRSNQPQHF.

The V gene is TRBV19, the J gene TRBJ1-5; perhaps TRBD1 as D (6 bases). This CDR3 is built from 15 residues. CDR1 is LNHDA and CDR2 is SQIVND in the germline V gene (reference sequence). The V end was cut by 5 bases, the J end by 6 bases, with 17 bases between. The CDR3 DNA is TGTGCCAGTAGTGTGGGACACATTGGGGGTCAGCCCCAGCATTTT. Translation gives CASSVGHIGGQPQHF. Complete variable domain (other parts from reference TRBV19 and TRBJ1-5): DGGITQSPKYLFRKEGQNVTLSCEQNLNHDAMYWYRQDPGQGLRLIYYSQIVNDFQKGDIAEGYSVSREKKESFPLTVTSAQKNPTAFYLCASSVGHIGGQPQHFGDGTRLSIL.

V is TRBV7-9 and J is TRBJ1-1, with 7 bases fitting TRBD1. V lost 1 base, J lost 2 bases, and 4 bases stayed unmatched. This CDR3 has 15 residues. The V gene's germline CDR1 is SEHNR and CDR2 FQNEAQ (reference sequence). The CDR3: CASSLGSGGNTEAFF. CDR3 coding DNA: TGTGCCAGCAGCTTAGGGTCAGGGGGAAACACTGAAGCTTTCTTT.

This clone was counted a few times. This chain joins TRBV9 and TRBJ1-1; the D gene is possibly TRBD1 (5 bases). This CDR3 comprises 16 residues. V lost 4 bases, J lost 1 base, and 17 bases lay in between. Germline-derived CDR1 and CDR2 are SGDLS and YYNGEE. CDR3 amino acids: CASSPRSRVKNTEAFF. In DNA form, the CDR3 reads TGTGCCAGCAGCCCCCGGTCCAGGGTTAAGAACACTGAAGCTTTCTTT. Full variable domain (outside the CDR3, taken from reference TRBV9 and TRBJ1-1): DSGVTQTPKHLITATGQRVTLRCSPRSGDLSVYWYQQSLDQGLQFLIQYYNGEERAKGNILERFSAQQFPDLHSELNLSSLELGDSALYFCASSPRSRVKNTEAFFGQGTRLTVV.

This CDR3 is CASSVGLADSYEQYF. The CDR3 coding sequence is TGTGCCAGCAGCGTAGGGCTAGCGGATTCCTACGAGCAGTACTTC. The chain employs TRBV9 and TRBJ2-7, with 7 positions matching TRBD2. V shed 0 bases and J 1 base; nucleotides not matched to a gene: 4. The CDR3 is 15 residues long. Germline V gene sequence: CDR1 SGDLS, CDR2 YYNGEE. The complete variable domain, with remaining parts taken from reference TRBV9 and TRBJ2-7, reads DSGVTQTPKHLITATGQRVTLRCSPRSGDLSVYWYQQSLDQGLQFLIQYYNGEERAKGNILERFSAQQFPDLHSELNLSSLELGDSALYFCASSVGLADSYEQYFGPGTRLTVT.

The chain couples TRBV10-3 to TRBJ1-1; 7 bases align to TRBD1. The CDR3 covers 14 residues. Germline V lookup: CDR1 ENHRY, CDR2 SYGVKD. Losses at the gene ends were 5 bases for V and 1 base for J; bases not matched to a gene: 4. CDR3 DNA: TGTGCCATCAGTAAGCAGGGGGAGAACACTGAAGCTTTCTTT. Translation gives CAISKQGENTEAFF.

This clone was recorded a few times. The chain recombines TRBV11-2 with TRBJ2-3; TRBD2 matches at 13 bases. With V trimmed by 5 bases and J by 2 bases, 4 bases remained unmatched. Germline CDR1 SGHAT, CDR2 FQNNGV. CDR3 length: 16 amino acids. The CDR3 DNA is TGTGCCAGCAGCAGGACTAGCGGGGGTCCCACAGATACGCAGTATTTT. This translates into CASSRTSGGPTDTQYF.